This T cell receptor beta chain emerged from a study of lung T cells in sarcoidosis with Löfgren's syndrome (dated 2017 in TCRdb). In terms of the full investigation: Sarcoidosis was characterized as a granulomatous, predominantly pulmonary disease marked by accumulation of CD4+ T cells in bronchoalveolar lavage fluid. The repertoire analyses focused on Löfgren's syndrome patients.

TCRdb records Illumina MiSeq as the sequencer. TCRdb reworked the public reads: Q25 trimming with fastp, MiXCR clone assembly, productive beta chains retained. Every entry covers one CDR3 protein and lists the most common genes and DNA from its rows. The sample contains roughly 63,000 distinct CDR3 sequences, about 20% of them found a single time. In total, the top ten clones hold 2% to 2.5% of the sample. What the study reported, not specific to this receptor: Multiple Lofgren's syndrome patients were reported to share TRAV12-1 and TRBV2 CDR3 motifs, a finding that suggests public CD4+ TCR repertoires. Analysis of alphabeta pairing showed that TRAV12-1 paired preferentially with TRBV2, and the TCRs formed by this pairing showed CDR3 homology. Recognition of a sarcoidosis-associated antigen was merely suggested, with the antigen itself still putative and unidentified. Compared with control subjects, Lofgren's syndrome patients reportedly showed the greatest expansion in the V gene segments TRAV12-1 and TRBV2.

This clonotype was picked up many times. The clone's antigen remains unknown. No base quality information exists; no much larger clone differs at one position. For CDR1 and CDR2, the germline V gene lists SGHTA and FQGNSA. From cysteine to phenylalanine, the CDR3 is 14 amino acids long. Only the CDR3 portion is preserved as DNA: 42 bases, with reading frame beginning at the first base. Relative to germline, V is 2 bases shorter and J is 3 bases shorter, with 11 bases between their ends. The chain employs TRBV7-2 and TRBJ2-7; a tentative D call is TRBD1 (6 bases match). Sequences were obtained from CD4+ T cells from PBMCs. This clonotype was obtained from a human donor with sarcoidosis (Löfgren's syndrome or another form), or a control subject (not recorded which). Here is the DNA: TGTGCCAGCAGCTTATCCAGGGGCCACTACGAGCAGTACTTC. Translation gives CASSLSRGHYEQYF. When the CDR3 is completed using the reference TRBV7-2 and TRBJ2-7 genes on either side, the full variable domain is GAGVSQSPSNKVTEKGKDVELRCDPISGHTALYWYRQSLGQGLEFLIYFQGNSAPDKSGLPSDRFSAERTGGSVSTLTIQRTQQEDSAVYLCASSLSRGHYEQYFGPGTRLTVT.